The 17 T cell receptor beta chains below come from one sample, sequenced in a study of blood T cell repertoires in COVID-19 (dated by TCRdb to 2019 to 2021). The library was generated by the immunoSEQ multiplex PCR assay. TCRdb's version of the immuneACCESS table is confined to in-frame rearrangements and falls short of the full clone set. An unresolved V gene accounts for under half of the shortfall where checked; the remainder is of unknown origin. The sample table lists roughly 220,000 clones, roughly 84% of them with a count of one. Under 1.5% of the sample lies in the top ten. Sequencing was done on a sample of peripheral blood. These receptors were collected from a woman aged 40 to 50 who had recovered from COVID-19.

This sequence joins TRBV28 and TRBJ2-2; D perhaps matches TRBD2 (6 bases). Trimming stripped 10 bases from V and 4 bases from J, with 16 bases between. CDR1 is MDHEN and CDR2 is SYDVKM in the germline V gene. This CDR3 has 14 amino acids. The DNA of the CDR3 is TGTGCCACTCGGCGGGATCCGAGCACCGGGGAGCTGTTTTTT. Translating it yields CATRRDPSTGELFF.

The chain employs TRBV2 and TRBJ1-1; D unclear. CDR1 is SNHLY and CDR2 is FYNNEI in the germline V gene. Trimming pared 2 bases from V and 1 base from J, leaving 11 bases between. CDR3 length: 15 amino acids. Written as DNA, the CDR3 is TGTGCCAGCAGTGAAAATACAGCAACGAACACTGAAGCTTTCTTT. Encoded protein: CASSENTATNTEAFF. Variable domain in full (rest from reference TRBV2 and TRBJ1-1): EPEVTQTPSHQVTQMGQEVILRCVPISNHLYFYWYRQILGQKVEFLVSFYNNEISEKSEIFDDQFSVERPDGSNFTLKIRSTKLEDSAMYFCASSENTATNTEAFFGQGTRLTVV.

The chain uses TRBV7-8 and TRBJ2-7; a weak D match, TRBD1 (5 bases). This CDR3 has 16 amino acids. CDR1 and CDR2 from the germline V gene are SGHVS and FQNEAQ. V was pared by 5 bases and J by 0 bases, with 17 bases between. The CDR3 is CASSNRQWTSSYEQYF. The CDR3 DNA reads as TGTGCCAGCAGCAATAGACAGTGGACGAGCTCCTACGAGCAGTACTTC.

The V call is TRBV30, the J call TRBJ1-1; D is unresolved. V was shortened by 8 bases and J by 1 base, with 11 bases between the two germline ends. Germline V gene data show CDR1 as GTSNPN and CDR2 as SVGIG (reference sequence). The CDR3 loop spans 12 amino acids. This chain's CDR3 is CARLVRNTEAFF. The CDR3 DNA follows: TGTGCCCGCCTAGTTCGGAACACTGAAGCTTTCTTT.

The CDR3 here is CASSIVPTGKHQPQHF. CDR3 nucleotide sequence: TGTGCCAGTAGTATAGTTCCCACAGGCAAACATCAGCCCCAGCATTTT. The gene calls are TRBV19 and TRBJ1-5; a weak D match, TRBD1 (5 bases). This CDR3 is 16 amino acids long. The V end was cut by 1 base, the J end by 5 bases, with 15 bases between. Germline loops: CDR1 LNHDA, CDR2 SQIVND (reference sequence).

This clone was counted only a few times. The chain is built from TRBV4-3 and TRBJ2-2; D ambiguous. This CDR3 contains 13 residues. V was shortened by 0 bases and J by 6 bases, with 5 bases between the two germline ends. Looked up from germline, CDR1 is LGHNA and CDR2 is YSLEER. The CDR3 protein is CASSQDGAGELFF. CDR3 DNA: TGCGCCAGCAGCCAAGATGGAGCCGGGGAGCTGTTTTTT.

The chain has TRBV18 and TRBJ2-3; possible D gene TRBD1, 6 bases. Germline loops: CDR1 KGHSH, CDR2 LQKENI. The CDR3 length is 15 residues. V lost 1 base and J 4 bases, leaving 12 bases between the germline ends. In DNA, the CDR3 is TGTGCCAGCTCACCACAGTTCAGGGGACCAGATACGCAGTATTTT. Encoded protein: CASSPQFRGPDTQYF.

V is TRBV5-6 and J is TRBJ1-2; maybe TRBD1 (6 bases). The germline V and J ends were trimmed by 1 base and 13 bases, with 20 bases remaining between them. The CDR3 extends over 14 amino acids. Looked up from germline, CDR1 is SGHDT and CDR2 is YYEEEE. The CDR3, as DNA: TGTGCCAGCAGCTTGATAGACTCAGGGAAAGGGGGCACCTTC. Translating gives CASSLIDSGKGGTF. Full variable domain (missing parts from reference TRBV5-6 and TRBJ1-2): DAGVTQSPTHLIKTRGQQVTLRCSPKSGHDTVSWYQQALGQGPQFIFQYYEEEERQRGNFPDRFSGHQFPNYSSELNVNALLLGDSALYLCASSLIDSGKGGTFGSGTRLTVV.

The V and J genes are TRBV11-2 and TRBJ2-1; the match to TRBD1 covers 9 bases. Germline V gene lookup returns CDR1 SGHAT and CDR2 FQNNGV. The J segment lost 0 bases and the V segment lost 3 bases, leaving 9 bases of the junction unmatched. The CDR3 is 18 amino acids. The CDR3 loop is CASSLRTGVGSSYNEQFF. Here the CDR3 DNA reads TGTGCCAGCAGCTTGAGGACAGGGGTTGGGAGCTCCTACAATGAGCAGTTCTTC.

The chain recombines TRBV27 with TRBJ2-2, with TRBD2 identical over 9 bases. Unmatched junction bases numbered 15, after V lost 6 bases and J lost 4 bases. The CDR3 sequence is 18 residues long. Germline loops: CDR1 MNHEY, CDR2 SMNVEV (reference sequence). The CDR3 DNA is TGTGCCAGCAGCTCACCTATTTTGAGCGGGGGGCCCACCGGGGAGCTGTTTTTT. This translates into CASSSPILSGGPTGELFF.

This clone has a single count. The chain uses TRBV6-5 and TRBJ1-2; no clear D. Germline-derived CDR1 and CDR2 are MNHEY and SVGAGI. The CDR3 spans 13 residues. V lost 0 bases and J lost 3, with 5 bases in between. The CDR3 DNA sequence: TGTGCCAGCAGTTACTCCGGGGACTATGGCTACACCTTC. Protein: CASSYSGDYGYTF.

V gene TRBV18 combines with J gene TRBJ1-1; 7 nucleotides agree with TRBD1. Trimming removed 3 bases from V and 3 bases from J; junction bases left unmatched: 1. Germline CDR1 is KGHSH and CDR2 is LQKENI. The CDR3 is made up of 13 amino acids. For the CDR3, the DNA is TGTGCCAGCTCACCGGGGACAGACACTGAAGCTTTCTTT. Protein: CASSPGTDTEAFF.

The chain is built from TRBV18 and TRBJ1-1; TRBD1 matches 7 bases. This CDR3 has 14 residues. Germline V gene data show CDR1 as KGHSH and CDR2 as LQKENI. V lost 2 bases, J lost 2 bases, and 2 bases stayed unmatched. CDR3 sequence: CASSPGTDNTEAFF. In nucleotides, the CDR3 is TGTGCCAGCTCACCAGGGACAGATAACACTGAAGCTTTCTTT.

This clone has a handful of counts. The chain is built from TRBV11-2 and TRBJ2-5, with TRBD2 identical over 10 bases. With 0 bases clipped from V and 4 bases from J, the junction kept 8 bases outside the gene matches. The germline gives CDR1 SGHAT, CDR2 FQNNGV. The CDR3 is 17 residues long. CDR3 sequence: CASSLDEEASGGETQYF. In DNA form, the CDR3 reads TGTGCCAGCAGCTTAGATGAGGAAGCTAGCGGGGGAGAGACCCAGTACTTC.

For the CDR3, the DNA is TGCAGTGCTAGTCGACAGGGCATCATGAACACTGAAGCTTTCTTT. Translation: CSASRQGIMNTEAFF. This chain links TRBV20-1 with TRBJ1-1, with TRBD1 matching over 7 bases. J gave up 0 bases and V 3 bases, and 7 bases lay outside the gene matches. The CDR3 is made up of 15 amino acids. Germline CDR1 DFQATT, CDR2 SNEGSKA (reference sequence).

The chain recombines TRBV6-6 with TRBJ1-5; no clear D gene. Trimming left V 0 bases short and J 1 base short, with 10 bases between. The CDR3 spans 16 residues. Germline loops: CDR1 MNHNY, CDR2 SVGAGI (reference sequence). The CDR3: CASSYSADGSNQPQHF. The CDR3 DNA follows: TGTGCCAGCAGTTACTCCGCGGATGGGAGCAATCAGCCCCAGCATTTT.

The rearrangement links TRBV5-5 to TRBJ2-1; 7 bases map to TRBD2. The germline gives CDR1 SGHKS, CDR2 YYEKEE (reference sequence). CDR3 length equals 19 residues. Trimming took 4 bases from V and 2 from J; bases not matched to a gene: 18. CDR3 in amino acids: CASSEGLVTKQGAYNEQFF. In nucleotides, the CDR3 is TGTGCCAGCAGCGAAGGACTAGTCACTAAGCAAGGCGCCTACAATGAGCAGTTCTTC.